This T cell receptor (beta chain) was found in a study of blood T cells in healthy people across ages. There are a few counts of this clonotype. Its antigen remains unidentified. This CDR3 is 16 amino acids long. CDR1 and CDR2 (germline): SGDLS, YYNGEE. Trimming at V came to 0 bases and at J to 3 bases, leaving 5 bases not matched to a gene. The donors, aged 6 to 90, were healthy Caucasians from Russia. Whole-study results and caveats: TCR beta diversity tracked closely with naive T cell percentage. Calculation of diversity from one million T cells yielded estimates considered to be underestimates.

Using a J-beta primer mix together with a sample-barcoded 5' primer, a second PCR was run for roughly 6 to 11 cycles. Each sample yielded at least 3 million CDR3-containing paired-end reads. Using its own MiXCR run on the 5' RACE reads, TCRdb lists one record per CDR3 protein. The top ten hold 7.9% of the sample, which has around 1,500,000 distinct CDR3 sequences, approximately 38% seen once. The sequence came from a woman under 30 in good health. Sequenced material: blood. This sequence joins TRBV9 and TRBJ2-1, with 8 bases matching TRBD1. CDR3 in amino acids: CASSVAYRGIYNEQFF. CDR3 coding DNA: TGTGCCAGCAGCGTAGCTTACAGGGGGATCTACAATGAGCAGTTCTTC.